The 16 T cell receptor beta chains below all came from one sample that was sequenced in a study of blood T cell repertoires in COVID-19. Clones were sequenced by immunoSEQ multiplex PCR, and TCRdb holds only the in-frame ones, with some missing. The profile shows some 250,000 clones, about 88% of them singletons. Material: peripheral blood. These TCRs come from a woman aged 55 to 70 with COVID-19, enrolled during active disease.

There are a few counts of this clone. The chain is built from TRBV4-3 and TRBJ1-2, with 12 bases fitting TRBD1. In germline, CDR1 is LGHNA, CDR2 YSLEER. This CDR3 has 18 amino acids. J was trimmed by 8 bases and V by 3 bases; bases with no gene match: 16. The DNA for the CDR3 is TGCGCCAGCAGCCATACCCAACCTGGGACAGGGGGCCCCGGGGGCTACACCTTC. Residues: CASSHTQPGTGGPGGYTF.

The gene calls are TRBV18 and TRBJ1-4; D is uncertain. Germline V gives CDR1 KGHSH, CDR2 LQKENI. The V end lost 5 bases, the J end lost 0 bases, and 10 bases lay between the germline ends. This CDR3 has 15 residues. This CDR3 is CASSGQVATNEKLFF. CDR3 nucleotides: TGTGCCAGCTCAGGGCAGGTCGCAACTAATGAAAAACTGTTTTTT.

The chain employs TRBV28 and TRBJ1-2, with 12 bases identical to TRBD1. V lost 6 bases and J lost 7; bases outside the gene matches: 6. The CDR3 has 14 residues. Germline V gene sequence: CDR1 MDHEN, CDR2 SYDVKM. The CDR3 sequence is CASRAPGQGAGYTF. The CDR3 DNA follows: TGTGCCAGCAGGGCCCCGGGACAGGGGGCTGGCTACACCTTC.

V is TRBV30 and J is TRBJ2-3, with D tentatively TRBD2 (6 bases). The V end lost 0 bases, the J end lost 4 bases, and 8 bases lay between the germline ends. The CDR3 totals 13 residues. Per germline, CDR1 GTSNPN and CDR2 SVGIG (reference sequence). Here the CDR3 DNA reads TGTGCCTGGAGTGTGGGAGGAGCAGATACGCAGTATTTT. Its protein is CAWSVGGADTQYF. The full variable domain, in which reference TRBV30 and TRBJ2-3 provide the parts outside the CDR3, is SQTIHQWPATLVQPVGSPLSLECTVEGTSNPNLYWYRQAAGRGLQLLFYSVGIGQISSEVPQNLSASRPQDRQFILSSKKLLLSDSGFYLCAWSVGGADTQYFGPGTRLTVL.

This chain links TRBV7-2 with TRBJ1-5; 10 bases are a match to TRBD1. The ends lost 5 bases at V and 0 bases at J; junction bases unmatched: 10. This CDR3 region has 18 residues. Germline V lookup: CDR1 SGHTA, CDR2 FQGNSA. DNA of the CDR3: TGTGCCAGCAGCCTACGGACAGGGGGGCCCCTTAGCAATCAGCCCCAGCATTTT. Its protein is CASSLRTGGPLSNQPQHF.

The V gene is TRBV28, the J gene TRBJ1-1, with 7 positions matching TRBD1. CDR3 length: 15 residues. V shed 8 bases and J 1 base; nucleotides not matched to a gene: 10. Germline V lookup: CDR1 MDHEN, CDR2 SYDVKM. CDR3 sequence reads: CASRDLRDRNTEAFF. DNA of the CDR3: TGTGCCAGCCGGGACCTTCGGGACAGGAACACTGAAGCTTTCTTT.

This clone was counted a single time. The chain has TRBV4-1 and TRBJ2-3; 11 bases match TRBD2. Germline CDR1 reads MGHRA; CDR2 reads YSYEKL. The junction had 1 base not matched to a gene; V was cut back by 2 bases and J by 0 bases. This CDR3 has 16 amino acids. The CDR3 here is CASSQRLAGSTDTQYF. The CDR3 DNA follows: TGCGCCAGCAGCCAACGACTAGCGGGAAGCACAGATACGCAGTATTTT.

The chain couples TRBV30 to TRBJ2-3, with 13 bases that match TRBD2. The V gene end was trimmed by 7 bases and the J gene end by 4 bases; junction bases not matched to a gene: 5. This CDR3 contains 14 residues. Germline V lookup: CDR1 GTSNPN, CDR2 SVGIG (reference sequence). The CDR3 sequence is CALQLAGGADTQYF. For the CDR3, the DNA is TGTGCCTTACAACTAGCGGGAGGGGCAGATACGCAGTATTTT.

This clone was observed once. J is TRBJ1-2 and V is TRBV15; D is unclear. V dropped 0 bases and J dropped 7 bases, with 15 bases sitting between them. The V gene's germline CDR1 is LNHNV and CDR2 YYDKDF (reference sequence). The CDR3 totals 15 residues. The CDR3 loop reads CATSRDRRRDPGYTF. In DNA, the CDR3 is TGTGCCACCAGCAGAGATCGTCGGCGGGATCCTGGCTACACCTTC.

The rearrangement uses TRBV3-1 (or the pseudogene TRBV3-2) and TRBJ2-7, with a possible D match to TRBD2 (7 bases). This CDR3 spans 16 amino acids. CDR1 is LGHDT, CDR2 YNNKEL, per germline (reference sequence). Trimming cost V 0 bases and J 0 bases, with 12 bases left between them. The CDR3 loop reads CASSQDGGRNSYEQYF. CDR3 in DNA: TGTGCCAGCAGCCAAGACGGGGGGCGGAACTCCTACGAGCAGTACTTC.

The CDR3: CASSRGLTSYEQYF. As DNA, the CDR3 is TGTGCCAGTAGTAGGGGACTAACCTCCTACGAGCAGTACTTC. This chain uses TRBV19 with TRBJ2-7; 7 bases match TRBD2. There are 14 residues in the CDR3. Germline trimming cut 4 bases from V and 0 bases from J; bases unmatched to any gene: 3. Germline V gene data show CDR1 as LNHDA and CDR2 as SQIVND (reference sequence).

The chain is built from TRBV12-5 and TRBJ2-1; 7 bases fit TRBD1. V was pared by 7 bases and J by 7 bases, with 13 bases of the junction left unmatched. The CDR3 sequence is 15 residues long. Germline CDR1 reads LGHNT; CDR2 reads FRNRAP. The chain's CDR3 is CASVLATGSRNEQFF. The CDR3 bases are TGTGCTAGTGTTCTGGCGACAGGGAGTCGGAATGAGCAGTTCTTC.

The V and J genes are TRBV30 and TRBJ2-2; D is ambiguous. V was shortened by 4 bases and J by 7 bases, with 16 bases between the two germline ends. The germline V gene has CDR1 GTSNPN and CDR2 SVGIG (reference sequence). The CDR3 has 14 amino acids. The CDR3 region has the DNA TGTGCCTGGACCGCGGTGGCGGTAGACGGGGAGCTGTTTTTT. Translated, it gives CAWTAVAVDGELFF.

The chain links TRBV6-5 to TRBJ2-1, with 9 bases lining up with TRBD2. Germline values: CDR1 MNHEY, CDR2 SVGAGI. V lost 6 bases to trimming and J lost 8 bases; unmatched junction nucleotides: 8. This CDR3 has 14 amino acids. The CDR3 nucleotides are TGTGCCAGCAGATTAGCGGGAGCTTACGATGAGCAGTTCTTC. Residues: CASRLAGAYDEQFF.

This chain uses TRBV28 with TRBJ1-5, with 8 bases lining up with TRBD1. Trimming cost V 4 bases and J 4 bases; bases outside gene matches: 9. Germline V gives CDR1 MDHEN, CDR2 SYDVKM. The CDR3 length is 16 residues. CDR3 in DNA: TGTGCCAGCAGTTCACCACAGGGGGGACATAATCAGCCCCAGCATTTT. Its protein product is CASSSPQGGHNQPQHF. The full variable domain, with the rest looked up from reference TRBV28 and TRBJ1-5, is DVKVTQSSRYLVKRTGEKVFLECVQDMDHENMFWYRQDPGLGLRLIYFSYDVKMKEKGDIPEGYSVSREKKERFSLILESASTNQTSMYLCASSSPQGGHNQPQHFGDGTRLSIL.

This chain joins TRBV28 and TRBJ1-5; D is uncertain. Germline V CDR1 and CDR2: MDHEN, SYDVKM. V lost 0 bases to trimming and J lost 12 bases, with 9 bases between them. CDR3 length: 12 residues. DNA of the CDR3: TGTGCCAGCAGTTTATGGACAAAAAACCAGCATTTT. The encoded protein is CASSLWTKNQHF. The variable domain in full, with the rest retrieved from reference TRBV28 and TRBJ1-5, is DVKVTQSSRYLVKRTGEKVFLECVQDMDHENMFWYRQDPGLGLRLIYFSYDVKMKEKGDIPEGYSVSREKKERFSLILESASTNQTSMYLCASSLWTKNQHFGDGTRLSIL.